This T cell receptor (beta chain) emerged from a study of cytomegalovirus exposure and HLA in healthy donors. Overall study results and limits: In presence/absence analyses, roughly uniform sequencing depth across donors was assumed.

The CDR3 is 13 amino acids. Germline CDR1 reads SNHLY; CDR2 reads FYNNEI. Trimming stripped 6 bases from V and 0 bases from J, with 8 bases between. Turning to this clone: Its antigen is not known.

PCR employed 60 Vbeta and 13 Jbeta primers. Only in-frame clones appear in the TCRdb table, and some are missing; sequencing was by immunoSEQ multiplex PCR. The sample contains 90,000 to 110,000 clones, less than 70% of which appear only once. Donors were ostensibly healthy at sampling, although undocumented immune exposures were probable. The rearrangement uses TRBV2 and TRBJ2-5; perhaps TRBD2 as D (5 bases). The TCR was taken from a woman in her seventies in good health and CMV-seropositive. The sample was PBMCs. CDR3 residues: CASSAEDQETQYF. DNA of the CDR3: TGTGCCAGCAGCGCGGAGGACCAAGAGACCCAGTACTTC.